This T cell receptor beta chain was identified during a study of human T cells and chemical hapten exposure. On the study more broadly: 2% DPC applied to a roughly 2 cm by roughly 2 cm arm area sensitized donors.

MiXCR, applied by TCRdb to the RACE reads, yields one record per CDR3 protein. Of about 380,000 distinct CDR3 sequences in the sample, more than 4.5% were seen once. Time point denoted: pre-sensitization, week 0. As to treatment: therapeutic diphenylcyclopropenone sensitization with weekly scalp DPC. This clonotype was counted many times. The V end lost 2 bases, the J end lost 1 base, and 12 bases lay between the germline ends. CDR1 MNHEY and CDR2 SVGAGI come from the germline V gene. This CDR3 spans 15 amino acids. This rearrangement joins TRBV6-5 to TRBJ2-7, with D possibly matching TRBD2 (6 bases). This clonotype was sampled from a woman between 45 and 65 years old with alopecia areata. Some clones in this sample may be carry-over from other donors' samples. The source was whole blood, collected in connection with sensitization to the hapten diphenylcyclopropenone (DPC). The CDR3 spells CASSYRGSGSYEQYF. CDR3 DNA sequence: TGTGCCAGCAGTTACCGGGGGTCGGGTTCCTACGAGCAGTACTTC.